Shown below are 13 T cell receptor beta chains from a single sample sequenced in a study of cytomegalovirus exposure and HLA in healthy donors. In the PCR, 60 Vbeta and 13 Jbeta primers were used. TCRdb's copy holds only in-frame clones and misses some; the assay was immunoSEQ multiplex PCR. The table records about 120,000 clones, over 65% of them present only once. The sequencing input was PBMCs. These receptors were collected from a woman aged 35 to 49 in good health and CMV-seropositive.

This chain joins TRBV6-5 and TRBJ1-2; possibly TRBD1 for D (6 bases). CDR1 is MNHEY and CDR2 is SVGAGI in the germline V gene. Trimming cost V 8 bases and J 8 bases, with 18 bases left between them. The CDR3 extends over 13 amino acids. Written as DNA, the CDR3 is TGTGCCAGCGGCACGGGTGGCGGGGGCGGCTACACCTTC. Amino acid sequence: CASGTGGGGGYTF.

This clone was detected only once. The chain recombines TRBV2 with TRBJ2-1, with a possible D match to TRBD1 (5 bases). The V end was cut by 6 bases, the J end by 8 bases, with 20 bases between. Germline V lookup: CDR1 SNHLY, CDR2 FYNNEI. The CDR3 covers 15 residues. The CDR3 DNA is TGTGCCAGCAGCAACCTGGGGCCGACGGTGGATGAGCAGTTCTTC. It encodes CASSNLGPTVDEQFF.

Here the CDR3 reads CASSLAIGGAFIDTQYF. CDR3 in DNA: TGTGCCAGCAGCTTAGCGATAGGGGGGGCATTCATAGATACGCAGTATTTT. The chain is built from TRBV7-2 and TRBJ2-3; D may be TRBD2 (7 bases). Trimming removed 0 bases from V and 5 bases from J, with 18 bases in between. CDR3 length: 17 amino acids. The V gene's germline CDR1 is SGHTA and CDR2 FQGNSA.

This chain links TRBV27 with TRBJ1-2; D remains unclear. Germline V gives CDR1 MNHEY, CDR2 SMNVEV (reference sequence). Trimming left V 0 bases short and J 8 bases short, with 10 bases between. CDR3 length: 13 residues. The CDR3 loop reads CASSLSIPGGYTF. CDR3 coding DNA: TGTGCCAGCAGTTTATCGATTCCGGGAGGCTACACCTTC.

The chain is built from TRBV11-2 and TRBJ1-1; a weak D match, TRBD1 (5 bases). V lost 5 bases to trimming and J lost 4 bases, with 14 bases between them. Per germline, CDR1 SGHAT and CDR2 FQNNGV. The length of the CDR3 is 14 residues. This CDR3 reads CASSRTDSGTEAFF. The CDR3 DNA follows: TGTGCCAGCAGCCGTACCGACAGTGGCACTGAAGCTTTCTTT.

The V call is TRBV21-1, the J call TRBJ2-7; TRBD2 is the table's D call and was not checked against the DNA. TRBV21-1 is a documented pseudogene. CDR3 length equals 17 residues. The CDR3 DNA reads TGTGCCAGCAGCAGCGGCCCTCCGTTAGCGGAGCCTTACGAGCAGTACTTC. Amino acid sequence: CASSSGPPLAEPYEQYF.

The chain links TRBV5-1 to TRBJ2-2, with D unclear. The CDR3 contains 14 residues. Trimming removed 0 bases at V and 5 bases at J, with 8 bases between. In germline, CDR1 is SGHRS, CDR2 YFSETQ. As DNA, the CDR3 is TGCGCCAGCAGCTTGGTTGTGCGTACCGGGGAGCTGTTTTTT. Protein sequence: CASSLVVRTGELFF.

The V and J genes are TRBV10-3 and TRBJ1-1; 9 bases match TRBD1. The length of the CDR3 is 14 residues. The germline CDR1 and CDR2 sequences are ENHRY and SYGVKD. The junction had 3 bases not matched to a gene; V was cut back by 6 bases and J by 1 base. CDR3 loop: CAIRGTGKNTEAFF. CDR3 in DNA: TGTGCCATCAGGGGGACAGGGAAGAACACTGAAGCTTTCTTT.

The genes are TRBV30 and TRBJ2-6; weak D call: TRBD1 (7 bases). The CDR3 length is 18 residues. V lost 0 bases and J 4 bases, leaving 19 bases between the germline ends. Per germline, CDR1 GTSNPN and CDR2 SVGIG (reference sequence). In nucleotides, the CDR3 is TGTGCCTGGAGTGTAATCGCGGCAGGGGGGTCCGGGGCCAACGTCCTGACTTTC. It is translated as CAWSVIAAGGSGANVLTF.

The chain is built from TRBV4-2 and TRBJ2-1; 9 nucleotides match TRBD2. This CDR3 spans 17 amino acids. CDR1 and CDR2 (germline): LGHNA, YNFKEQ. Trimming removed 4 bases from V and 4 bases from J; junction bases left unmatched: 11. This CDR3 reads CASSLLVTSGMYNEQFF. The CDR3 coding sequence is TGTGCCAGCAGCCTTTTGGTGACTAGCGGAATGTACAATGAGCAGTTCTTC.

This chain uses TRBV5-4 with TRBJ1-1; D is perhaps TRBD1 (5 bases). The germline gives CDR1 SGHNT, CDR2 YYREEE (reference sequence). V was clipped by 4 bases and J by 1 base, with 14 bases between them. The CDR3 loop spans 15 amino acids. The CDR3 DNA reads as TGTGCCAGCAGCCCTCAGGGTACAAGGAACACTGAAGCTTTCTTT. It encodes CASSPQGTRNTEAFF.

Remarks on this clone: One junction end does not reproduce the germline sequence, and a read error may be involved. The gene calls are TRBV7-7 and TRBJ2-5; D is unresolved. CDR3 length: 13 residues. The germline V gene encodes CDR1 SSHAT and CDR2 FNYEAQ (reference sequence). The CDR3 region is CASSLGTEETQYF. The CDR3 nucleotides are TGTGCTAGCAGCTTAGGCACAGAAGAGACCCAGTACTTC.

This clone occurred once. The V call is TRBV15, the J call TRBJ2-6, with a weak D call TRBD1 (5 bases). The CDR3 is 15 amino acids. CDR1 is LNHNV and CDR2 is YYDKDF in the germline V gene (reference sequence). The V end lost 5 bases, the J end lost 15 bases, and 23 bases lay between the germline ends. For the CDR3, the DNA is TGTGCCACCAGCGACCACAGCTTCTCTGGGGCGAGCCTGACTTTC. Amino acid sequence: CATSDHSFSGASLTF.